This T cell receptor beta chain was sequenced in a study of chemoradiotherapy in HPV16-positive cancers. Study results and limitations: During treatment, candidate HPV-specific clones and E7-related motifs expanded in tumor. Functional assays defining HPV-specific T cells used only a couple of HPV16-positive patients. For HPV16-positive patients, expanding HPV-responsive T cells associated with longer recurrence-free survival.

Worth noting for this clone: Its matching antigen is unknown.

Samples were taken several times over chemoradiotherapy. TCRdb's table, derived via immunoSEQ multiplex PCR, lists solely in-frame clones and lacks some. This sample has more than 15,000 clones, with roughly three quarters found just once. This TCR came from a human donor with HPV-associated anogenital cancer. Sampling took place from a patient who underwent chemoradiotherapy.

The CDR3 sequence is CASSLEAGYLSGNTIYF. In DNA, the CDR3 is TGTGCCAGCAGCTTGGAGGCAGGTTATCTTTCTGGAAACACCATATATTTT. This chain links TRBV5-6 with TRBJ1-3; D not certain. CDR3 size: 17 residues. CDR1 and CDR2 (germline): SGHDT, YYEEEE. V shed 0 bases and J shed 1 base, with 14 bases lying between them.